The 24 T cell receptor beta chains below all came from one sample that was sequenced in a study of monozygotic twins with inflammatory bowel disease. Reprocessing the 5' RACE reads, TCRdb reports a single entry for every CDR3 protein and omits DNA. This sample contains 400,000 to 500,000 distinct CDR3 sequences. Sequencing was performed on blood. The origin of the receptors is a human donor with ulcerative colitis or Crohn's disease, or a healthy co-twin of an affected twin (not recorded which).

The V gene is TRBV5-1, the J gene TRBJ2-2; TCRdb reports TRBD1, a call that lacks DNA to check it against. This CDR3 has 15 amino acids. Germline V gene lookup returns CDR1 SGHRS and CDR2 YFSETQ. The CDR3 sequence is CASSLEAGAHGELFF.

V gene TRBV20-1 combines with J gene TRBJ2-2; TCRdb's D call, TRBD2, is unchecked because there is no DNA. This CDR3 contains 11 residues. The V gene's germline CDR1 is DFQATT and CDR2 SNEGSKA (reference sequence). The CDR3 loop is CSARRVGELFF.

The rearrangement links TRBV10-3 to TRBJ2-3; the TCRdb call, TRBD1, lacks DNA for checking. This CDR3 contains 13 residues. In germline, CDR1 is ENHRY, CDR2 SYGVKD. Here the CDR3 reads CAISGQGGDTQYF.

This CDR3 is CASSLDSAGATAPGYTF. The V and J genes are TRBV5-5 and TRBJ1-2; there is no DNA to check the TCRdb D call of TRBD1. CDR3 length: 17 residues. Looked up from germline, CDR1 is SGHKS and CDR2 is YYEKEE (reference sequence).

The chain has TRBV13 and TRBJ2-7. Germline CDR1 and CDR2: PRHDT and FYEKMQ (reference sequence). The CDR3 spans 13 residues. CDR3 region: CASSRNRGYEQYF.

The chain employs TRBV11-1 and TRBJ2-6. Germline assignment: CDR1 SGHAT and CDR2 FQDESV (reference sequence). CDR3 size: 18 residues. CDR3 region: CASSLILGLPSGANVLTF.

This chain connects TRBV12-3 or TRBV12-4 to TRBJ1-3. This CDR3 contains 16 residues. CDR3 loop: CASSGIALRHGNTIYF.

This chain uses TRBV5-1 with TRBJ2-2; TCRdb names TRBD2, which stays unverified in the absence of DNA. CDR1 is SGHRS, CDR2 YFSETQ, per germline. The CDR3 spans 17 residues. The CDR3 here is CASSLAAIAGYTGELFF.

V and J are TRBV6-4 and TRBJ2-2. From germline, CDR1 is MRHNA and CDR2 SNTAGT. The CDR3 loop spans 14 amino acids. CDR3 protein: CASSVDLNTGELFF.

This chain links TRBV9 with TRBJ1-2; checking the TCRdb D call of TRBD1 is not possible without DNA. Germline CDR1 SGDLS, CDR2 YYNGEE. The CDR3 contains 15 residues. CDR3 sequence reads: CASSPHPGQIYGYTF.

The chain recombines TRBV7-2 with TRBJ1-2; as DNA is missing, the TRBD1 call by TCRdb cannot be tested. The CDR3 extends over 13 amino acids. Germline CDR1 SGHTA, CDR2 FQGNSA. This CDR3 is CASSPPPIYGHTF.

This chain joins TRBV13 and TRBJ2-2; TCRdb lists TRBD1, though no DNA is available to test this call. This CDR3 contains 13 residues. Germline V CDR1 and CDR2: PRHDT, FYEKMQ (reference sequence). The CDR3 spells CASSHRVTGELFF.

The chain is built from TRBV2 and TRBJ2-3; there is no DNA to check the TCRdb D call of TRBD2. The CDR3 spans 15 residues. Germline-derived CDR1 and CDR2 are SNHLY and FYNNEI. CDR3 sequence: CASSVLAGGTDTQYF.

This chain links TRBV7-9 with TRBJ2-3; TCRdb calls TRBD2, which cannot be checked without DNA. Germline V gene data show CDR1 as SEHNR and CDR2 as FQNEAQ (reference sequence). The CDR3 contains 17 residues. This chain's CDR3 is CASSAGLGVSGTDTQYF.

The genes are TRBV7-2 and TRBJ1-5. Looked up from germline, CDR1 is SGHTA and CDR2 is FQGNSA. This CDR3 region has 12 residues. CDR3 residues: CASSFGVQPQHF. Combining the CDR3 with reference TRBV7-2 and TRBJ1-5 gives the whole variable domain GAGVSQSPSNKVTEKGKDVELRCDPISGHTALYWYRQSLGQGLEFLIYFQGNSAPDKSGLPSDRFSAERTGGSVSTLTIQRTQQEDSAVYLCASSFGVQPQHFGDGTRLSIL.

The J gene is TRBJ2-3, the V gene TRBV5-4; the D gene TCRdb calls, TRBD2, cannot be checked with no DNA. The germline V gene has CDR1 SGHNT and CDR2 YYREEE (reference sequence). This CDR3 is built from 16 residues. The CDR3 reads CASSPRSYASTDTQYF.

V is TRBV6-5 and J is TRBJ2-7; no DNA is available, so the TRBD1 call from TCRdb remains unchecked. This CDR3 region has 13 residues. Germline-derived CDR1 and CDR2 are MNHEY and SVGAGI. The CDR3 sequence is CASSYDRTYEQYF.

CDR3 in amino acids: CASSLVTGLSTEAFF. The chain recombines TRBV7-9 with TRBJ1-1. The CDR3 is made up of 15 amino acids. The V gene's germline CDR1 is SEHNR and CDR2 FQNEAQ (reference sequence).

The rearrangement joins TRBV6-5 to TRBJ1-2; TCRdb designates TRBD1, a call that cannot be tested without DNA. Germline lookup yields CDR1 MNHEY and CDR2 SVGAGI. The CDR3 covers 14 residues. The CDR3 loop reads CASSYTPGNYGYTF.

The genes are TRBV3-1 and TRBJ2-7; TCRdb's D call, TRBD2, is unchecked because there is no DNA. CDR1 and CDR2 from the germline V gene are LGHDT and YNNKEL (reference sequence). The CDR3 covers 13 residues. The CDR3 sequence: CASSQGRGYEQYF.

This CDR3 reads CASRTDRGANEKLFF. The chain carries TRBV2 and TRBJ1-4; TCRdb proposes TRBD1, but this gene call is untestable without DNA. CDR1 is SNHLY, CDR2 FYNNEI, per germline. The CDR3 length is 15 residues.

This CDR3 reads CASSARGGSYNEQFF. V usage is TRBV7-3 and J usage is TRBJ2-1; TCRdb proposes TRBD1, but this gene call is untestable without DNA. From germline, CDR1 is SGHTA and CDR2 FQGTGA. The CDR3 sequence is 15 residues long.

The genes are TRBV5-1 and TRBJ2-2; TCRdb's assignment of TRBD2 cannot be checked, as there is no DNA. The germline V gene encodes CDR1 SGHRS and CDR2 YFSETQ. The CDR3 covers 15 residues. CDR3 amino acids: CASSSGTWNTGELFF.

CDR3 region: CASDYGRNSPLHF. The chain couples TRBV30 to TRBJ1-6. The CDR3 sequence is 13 residues long. Per the germline V gene, CDR1 is GTSNPN and CDR2 is SVGIG (reference sequence).